What follows are 27 T cell receptor beta chains derived from one specimen sequenced in a study of blood T cell repertoires in COVID-19. The protocol was immunoSEQ multiplex PCR, while the TCRdb copy is restricted to in-frame clones and leaves out a portion. The profile shows 250,000 to 350,000 clones, roughly 90% of them singletons. Material: peripheral blood. All receptors come from a woman aged 40 to 50 who had recovered from COVID-19.

The gene calls are TRBV30 and TRBJ1-2; TRBD1 aligns across 7 bases. The V gene's germline CDR1 is GTSNPN and CDR2 SVGIG (reference sequence). Losses at the gene ends were 1 base for V and 4 bases for J; bases not matched to a gene: 6. CDR3 length equals 14 residues. The chain's CDR3 is CAWSGSGQIYGYTF. For the CDR3, the DNA is TGTGCCTGGAGTGGCTCGGGACAGATCTATGGCTACACCTTC.

This clone was observed a few times. The CDR3, as DNA: TGTGCCAGCACCTCAGGCGGGCTCTACAATGAGCAGTTCTTC. Amino acids: CASTSGGLYNEQFF. V is TRBV28 and J is TRBJ2-1; D may be TRBD2 (5 bases). CDR3 length: 14 residues. Deletions cut 7 bases from V and 3 bases from J, with 13 bases between. Germline V gene sequence: CDR1 MDHEN, CDR2 SYDVKM.

The chain recombines TRBV5-1 with TRBJ2-3, with 9 bases identical to TRBD1. Trimming took 0 bases from V and 5 from J; bases not matched to a gene: 7. From germline, CDR1 is SGHRS and CDR2 YFSETQ. The CDR3 runs 16 residues. CDR3 DNA: TGCGCCAGCAGCTTGGAGGGGACAGGGTTTGGAGATACGCAGTATTTT. Translating it yields CASSLEGTGFGDTQYF. The variable domain in full, completed from reference TRBV5-1 and TRBJ2-3, reads KAGVTQTPRYLIKTRGQQVTLSCSPISGHRSVSWYQQTPGQGLQFLFEYFSETQRNKGNFPGRFSGRQFSNSRSEMNVSTLELGDSALYLCASSLEGTGFGDTQYFGPGTRLTVL.

The genes are TRBV18 and TRBJ2-5; D not resolved. CDR1 KGHSH and CDR2 LQKENI come from the germline V gene. The CDR3 contains 15 residues. V was trimmed by 0 bases and J by 6 bases, leaving 14 bases between them. In DNA, the CDR3 is TGTGCCAGCTCACCACCGTCCCCAGGTCGGCAGACCCAGTACTTC. As protein: CASSPPSPGRQTQYF.

The chain combines TRBV19 with TRBJ2-2; 8 bases are shared with TRBD1. The CDR3 contains 16 residues. Losses at the gene ends were 4 bases for V and 2 bases for J; bases not matched to a gene: 6. Germline CDR1 reads LNHDA; CDR2 reads SQIVND (reference sequence). The CDR3 region has the DNA TGTGCCAGTAGTACCCTGACAGGGGTAAACACCGGGGAGCTGTTTTTT. It specifies CASSTLTGVNTGELFF.

The chain is built from TRBV6-5 and TRBJ2-3; D is ambiguous. This CDR3 comprises 15 residues. Trimming pared 6 bases from V and 0 bases from J, leaving 13 bases between. Germline V CDR1 and CDR2: MNHEY, SVGAGI. CDR3 amino acids: CASRRTVGSTDTQYF. CDR3 sequence (DNA): TGTGCCAGCAGGAGAACCGTGGGCAGCACAGATACGCAGTATTTT.

This chain connects TRBV5-6 to TRBJ2-1, with D maybe TRBD1 (5 bases). The CDR3 extends over 13 amino acids. The V gene lost 4 bases and the J gene lost 6 bases, with 11 bases spanning the gap. Germline-derived CDR1 and CDR2 are SGHDT and YYEEEE. The CDR3 DNA reads TGTGCCAGCAGCCCACTGACAGCCAATGAGCAGTTCTTC. It codes for CASSPLTANEQFF.

The chain links TRBV7-9 to TRBJ1-1; 7 bases map to TRBD1. The junction had 4 bases not matched to a gene; V was cut back by 0 bases and J by 3 bases. CDR3 size: 15 residues. Germline-derived CDR1 and CDR2 are SEHNR and FQNEAQ (reference sequence). The CDR3 DNA reads TGTGCCAGCAGCTTAGCGGGCAGGGGGGACACTGAAGCTTTCTTT. Protein: CASSLAGRGDTEAFF.

The chain has TRBV6-5 and TRBJ2-5; 7 bases agree with TRBD1. Germline V gene sequence: CDR1 MNHEY, CDR2 SVGAGI. Unmatched junction bases numbered 11, after V lost 3 bases and J lost 4 bases. This CDR3 region has 16 residues. CDR3 nucleotide sequence: TGTGCCAGCAGTTATTCGGACAGGCCCATTCTAGAGACCCAGTACTTC. Encoded protein: CASSYSDRPILETQYF.

V usage is TRBV15 and J usage is TRBJ2-7; D perhaps matches TRBD2 (7 bases). Germline V lookup: CDR1 LNHNV, CDR2 YYDKDF (reference sequence). The CDR3 sequence is 15 residues long. V lost 0 bases and J lost 5, with 14 bases in between. The CDR3 DNA is TGTGCCACCAGCAGAGAGGGGGCTAGCGGCGACGAGCAGTACTTC. Translating it yields CATSREGASGDEQYF.

The chain is built from TRBV4-1 and TRBJ2-7, with 10 bases identical to TRBD2. V lost 0 bases and J lost 9; bases outside the gene matches: 8. This CDR3 spans 15 amino acids. Germline V gives CDR1 MGHRA, CDR2 YSYEKL. The DNA for the CDR3 is TGCGCCAGCAGCCAAGATCCAGCGGGAGGGGCTGGGCAGTACTTC. Its translation: CASSQDPAGGAGQYF.

V usage is TRBV7-2 and J usage is TRBJ1-3, with no clear D. The germline V gene has CDR1 SGHTA and CDR2 FQGNSA. This CDR3 has 14 residues. The V end lost 3 bases, the J end lost 2 bases, and 8 bases lay between the germline ends. CDR3: CASSLVHTGNTIYF. The CDR3 DNA follows: TGTGCCAGCAGCTTGGTACATACTGGAAACACCATATATTTT.

J is TRBJ2-1 and V is TRBV19; TRBD2 matches 8 bases. CDR1 and CDR2 (germline): LNHDA, SQIVND (reference sequence). Trimming removed 6 bases from V and 2 bases from J; junction bases left unmatched: 12. The CDR3 spans 17 residues. DNA of the CDR3: TGTGCCAGTAGCGTAGCGGGAAACGCAATAACCTACAATGAGCAGTTCTTC. This gives the protein CASSVAGNAITYNEQFF.

CDR3 sequence (DNA): TGCGCCAGCAGCCACCTAGCGGGAGGGGTCTACAATGAGCAGTTCTTC. Its translation: CASSHLAGGVYNEQFF. J is TRBJ2-1 and V is TRBV4-1, with 12 bases aligning to TRBD2. V was pared by 3 bases and J by 3 bases, with 3 bases of the junction left unmatched. Germline CDR1 reads MGHRA; CDR2 reads YSYEKL. This CDR3 region has 16 residues.

The chain combines TRBV7-7 with TRBJ2-1, with 8 bases that match TRBD1. The CDR3 length is 14 residues. Germline values: CDR1 SSHAT, CDR2 FNYEAQ (reference sequence). The V gene end was trimmed by 6 bases and the J gene end by 3 bases; junction bases not matched to a gene: 4. The CDR3 loop is CASSPGTGYNEQFF. The CDR3 DNA is TGTGCCAGCAGTCCCGGGACAGGCTACAATGAGCAGTTCTTC.

This chain joins TRBV9 and TRBJ2-3; TRBD2 matches 13 bases. V dropped 6 bases and J dropped 3; count of bases not matched to a gene: 19. CDR1 is SGDLS, CDR2 YYNGEE, per germline. CDR3 length equals 20 residues. In nucleotides, the CDR3 is TGTGCCAGCACCCCCGGGACTAGCGGGACATCTCGGGTTTTTACAGATACGCAGTATTTT. Translated, it gives CASTPGTSGTSRVFTDTQYF.

The chain combines TRBV30 with TRBJ1-6, with D possibly matching TRBD1 (6 bases). CDR3 length: 13 amino acids. Germline V gene sequence: CDR1 GTSNPN, CDR2 SVGIG (reference sequence). The ends were cut back, 6 bases at V and 8 bases at J, with 14 bases in the middle. CDR3 nucleotide sequence: TGTGCCTGCCAGCCAGGGGCGGATTCACCCCTCCACTTT. Amino acids: CACQPGADSPLHF.

As for this clone: The junction and the germline gene differ at one end; a read error may be behind it. V gene TRBV7-7 combines with J gene TRBJ2-5, with TRBD2 matching over 11 bases. The CDR3 loop spans 15 amino acids. Germline CDR1 reads SSHAT; CDR2 reads FNYEAQ (reference sequence). The CDR3 sequence is CASSELAGVPIAQYF. CDR3 bases: TGTGCTAGCAGCGAACTAGCGGGAGTTCCAATCGCCCAGTACTTC.

The chain links TRBV5-5 to TRBJ2-1; TRBD1 matches 8 bases. With 4 bases clipped from V and 1 base from J, the junction kept 7 bases outside the gene matches. Germline CDR1 and CDR2: SGHKS and YYEKEE (reference sequence). There are 16 residues in the CDR3. CDR3 sequence (DNA): TGTGCCAGCAGCGCACTCACAGGGGGATCCTACAATGAGCAGTTCTTC. Translation: CASSALTGGSYNEQFF.

The chain links TRBV3-1 (or the pseudogene TRBV3-2) to TRBJ2-3; the D gene is possibly TRBD2 (5 bases). This CDR3 spans 17 amino acids. With 4 bases removed from V and 1 base from J, the gap between germline ends came to 18 bases. CDR1 and CDR2 (germline): LGHDT, YNNKEL (reference sequence). The CDR3 DNA is TGTGCCAGCAGCCCCGGACTTGCGGCCCTGGGCACAGATACGCAGTATTTT. It codes for CASSPGLAALGTDTQYF.

This clone has just one count. V usage is TRBV3-1 (or the pseudogene TRBV3-2) and J usage is TRBJ2-3; TRBD2 matches 7 bases. CDR1 is LGHDT and CDR2 is YNNKEL in the germline V gene (reference sequence). The length of the CDR3 is 12 residues. V dropped 6 bases and J dropped 8; count of bases not matched to a gene: 5. The CDR3 loop is CASRGPGGTQYF. CDR3 nucleotides: TGTGCCAGCAGGGGACCGGGGGGTACGCAGTATTTT.

This clone was seen just once. The chain has TRBV6-1 and TRBJ1-3, with a weak D call TRBD1 (6 bases). Germline V gene data show CDR1 as MNHNS and CDR2 as SASEGT. The CDR3 has 15 amino acids. V lost 1 base to trimming and J lost 8 bases, with 15 bases between them. The DNA of the CDR3 is TGTGCCAGCAGTGAAGGGGGGGGGCCCTGGTACACCATATATTTT. Amino acids: CASSEGGGPWYTIYF.

The gene calls are TRBV29-1 and TRBJ2-1; the D gene is possibly TRBD1 (6 bases). The germline V gene encodes CDR1 SQVTM and CDR2 ANQGSEA. V lost 0 bases and J lost 0, with 18 bases in between. The CDR3 contains 18 residues. The CDR3 sequence: CSVEDRLREGGSYNEQFF. The CDR3 DNA sequence: TGCAGCGTTGAAGATCGACTTAGAGAAGGGGGCTCCTACAATGAGCAGTTCTTC.

The J gene is TRBJ2-7, the V gene TRBV5-1; 10 bases agree with TRBD1. Germline CDR1 reads SGHRS; CDR2 reads YFSETQ. The CDR3 runs to 14 residues. Trimming cost V 4 bases and J 5 bases; bases outside gene matches: 6. In DNA form, the CDR3 reads TGCGCCAGCAGCCCCGGACAGGGGGGCGACGAGCAGTACTTC. Protein product: CASSPGQGGDEQYF.

The J gene is TRBJ2-7, the V gene TRBV14, with TRBD1 matching 9 bases. CDR1 is SGHDN and CDR2 is FVKESK in the germline V gene. The junction had 10 bases not matched to a gene; V was cut back by 2 bases and J by 5 bases. The CDR3 is 16 residues long. The CDR3 DNA sequence: TGTGCCAGCAGCCAAAAGTGGGACAGGGCACACAACGAGCAGTACTTC. This sequence encodes CASSQKWDRAHNEQYF.

V usage is TRBV6-5 and J usage is TRBJ2-2; perhaps TRBD1 as D (6 bases). With 0 bases removed from V and 6 bases from J, the gap between germline ends came to 8 bases. The CDR3 consists of 14 residues. Germline V gives CDR1 MNHEY, CDR2 SVGAGI. Written as DNA, the CDR3 is TGTGCCAGCAGTTACTCTTCAGGGGCCGGGGAGCTGTTTTTT. It codes for CASSYSSGAGELFF.

The rearrangement uses TRBV9 and TRBJ1-4; D is undetermined. The CDR3 has 15 residues. V lost 1 base to trimming and J lost 6 bases, with 13 bases between them. Germline V gene data show CDR1 as SGDLS and CDR2 as YYNGEE. In DNA form, the CDR3 reads TGTGCCAGCAGCGTATCCGGGTCCACGGATGAAAAACTGTTTTTT. It encodes CASSVSGSTDEKLFF.